The clone carrying this T cell receptor beta chain was observed many times. Its antigen is not known. Since it is a stray read in a library aimed at alpha chains, this beta chain has a size that is not meaningful. Per the germline V gene, CDR1 is LNHNV and CDR2 is YYDKDF (reference sequence). The CDR3 extends over 12 amino acids. The ends were cut back, 0 bases at V and 13 bases at J, with 9 bases in the middle. The entry originates in a study of spatial heterogeneity in lung cancer. Overall study context: Compared with alpha-chain sequences, beta-chain sequences were consistently detected in greater numbers.

Every TCR cDNA molecule bore a unique molecular identifier. Via MiXCR, TCRdb re-called the 5' RACE reads, giving one row per CDR3 protein. The data contain about 11,000 distinct CDR3 sequences, 4% to 6.5% of them singletons. Time point here: sample taken at primary tumor resection. About 73 TRACERx patients with early, untreated non-small cell lung cancer donated samples. Whole RNA was taken from tumor, nontumor lung or frozen PBMC; it was then sequenced unsorted. Study-level results: Tumor mutation counts were tracked by expanded intratumoral alpha and beta TCR counts.

This receptor was obtained from a male donor with early-stage non-small cell lung cancer. This rearrangement joins TRBV15 to TRBJ1-4, with D unclear. Sequencing was performed on lung tumor tissue, taken at surgery. CDR3 loop: CATSREKGLLFF. In nucleotides, the CDR3 is TGTGCCACCAGCAGAGAAAAAGGCCTACTGTTTTTT.